This TCR beta chain was captured in a study of T cells after yellow fever vaccination. General study results and limits: It was a weaker secondary response, yet one that peaked faster, at day 5 versus 15. A small share of clonotypes appeared in both CD4 and CD8 compartments. Reappearance after the booster was seen for most primary-vaccination clones, at more than 95% CD4 and around 90% CD8.

The V end was cut by 6 bases, the J end by 4 bases, with 13 bases between. This CDR3 has 13 residues. Germline-derived CDR1 and CDR2 are MNHEY and SVGEGT. They built TCR cDNA with 5'RACE template switching, a step that put in a universal primer site and UMIs. From the 5' RACE reads, TCRdb called clonotypes with MiXCR, one entry per CDR3 protein. The sample yields more than 350,000 distinct CDR3 sequences, around a tenth seen once. This clonotype was seen a few times. Its antigen remains unknown. Sequencing used PBMCs, obtained on the day of the first yellow fever vaccination. The receptor was derived from a young man who received the YFV17D yellow fever vaccine. The chain has TRBV6-2 or TRBV6-3 and TRBJ2-7; either TRBD1 or TRBD2 may fit D (6 bases each). CDR3 sequence reads: CASRGGIEYEQYF. In nucleotides, the CDR3 is TGTGCCAGCAGAGGGGGGATAGAATACGAGCAGTACTTC.